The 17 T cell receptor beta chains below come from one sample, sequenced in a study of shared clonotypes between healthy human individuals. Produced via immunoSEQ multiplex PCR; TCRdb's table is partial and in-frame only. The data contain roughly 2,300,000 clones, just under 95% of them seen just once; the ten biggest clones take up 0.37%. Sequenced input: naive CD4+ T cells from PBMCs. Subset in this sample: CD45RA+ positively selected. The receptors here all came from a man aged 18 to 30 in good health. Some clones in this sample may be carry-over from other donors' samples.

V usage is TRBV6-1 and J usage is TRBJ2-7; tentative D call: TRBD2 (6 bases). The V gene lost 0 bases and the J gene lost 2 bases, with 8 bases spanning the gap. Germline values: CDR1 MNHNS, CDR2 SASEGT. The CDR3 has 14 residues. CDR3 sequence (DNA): TGTGCCAGCAGTGAAGCGCCGGGGGCCTACGAGCAGTACTTC. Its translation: CASSEAPGAYEQYF.

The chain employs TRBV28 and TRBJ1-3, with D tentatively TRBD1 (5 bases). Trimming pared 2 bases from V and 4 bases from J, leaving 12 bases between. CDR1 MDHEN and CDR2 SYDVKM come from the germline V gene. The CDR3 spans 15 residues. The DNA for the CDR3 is TGTGCCAGCAGTTTAGGGGGACCGCGCGGAAACACCATATATTTT. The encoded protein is CASSLGGPRGNTIYF.

This CDR3 is CASSHPTGAREQYF. Here the CDR3 DNA reads TGTGCCAGCAGCCACCCAACGGGAGCTAGGGAGCAGTACTTC. This chain joins TRBV4-2 and TRBJ2-7, with D possibly TRBD2 on 6 matching bases. Between the trimmed V and J ends, which lost 3 bases and 7 bases, there was a span of 16 bases. From germline, CDR1 is LGHNA and CDR2 YNFKEQ. The CDR3 is 14 residues long.

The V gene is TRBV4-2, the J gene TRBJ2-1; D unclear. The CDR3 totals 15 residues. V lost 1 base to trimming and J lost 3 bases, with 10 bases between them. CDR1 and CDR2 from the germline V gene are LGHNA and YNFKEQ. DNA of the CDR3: TGTGCCAGCAGCCAAGTCCCTTGGATCTACAATGAGCAGTTCTTC. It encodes CASSQVPWIYNEQFF.

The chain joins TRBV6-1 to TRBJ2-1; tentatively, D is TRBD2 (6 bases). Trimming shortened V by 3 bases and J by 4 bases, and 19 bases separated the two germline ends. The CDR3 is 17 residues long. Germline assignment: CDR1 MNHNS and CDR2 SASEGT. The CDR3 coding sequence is TGTGCCAGCAGTGACCCCGAGGGTGGCGGGGTTTACAATGAGCAGTTCTTC. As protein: CASSDPEGGGVYNEQFF.

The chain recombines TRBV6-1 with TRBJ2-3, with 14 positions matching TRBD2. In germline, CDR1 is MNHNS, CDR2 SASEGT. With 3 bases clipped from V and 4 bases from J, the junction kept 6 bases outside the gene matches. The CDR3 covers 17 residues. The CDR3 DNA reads TGTGCCAGCAGTGAGGGACTAGCGGGAGCTCGGGCAGATACGCAGTATTTT. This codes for CASSEGLAGARADTQYF.

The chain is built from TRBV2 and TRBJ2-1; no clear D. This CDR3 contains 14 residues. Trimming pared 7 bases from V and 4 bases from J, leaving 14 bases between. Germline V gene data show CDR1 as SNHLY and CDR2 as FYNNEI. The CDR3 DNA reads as TGTGCCAGCAAAGGGTCGGGTGGGTACAATGAGCAGTTCTTC. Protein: CASKGSGGYNEQFF.

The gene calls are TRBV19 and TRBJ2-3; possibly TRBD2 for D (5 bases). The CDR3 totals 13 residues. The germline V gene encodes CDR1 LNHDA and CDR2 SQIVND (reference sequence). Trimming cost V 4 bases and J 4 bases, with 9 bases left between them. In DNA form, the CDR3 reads TGTGCCAGTAGTACGAGGGAAGCAGATACGCAGTATTTT. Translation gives CASSTREADTQYF.

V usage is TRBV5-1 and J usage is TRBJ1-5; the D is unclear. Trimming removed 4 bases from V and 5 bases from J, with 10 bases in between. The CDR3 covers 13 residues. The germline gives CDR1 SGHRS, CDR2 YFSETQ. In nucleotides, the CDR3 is TGCGCCAGCAGCGAGGCCGCAGATCAGCCCCAGCATTTT. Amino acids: CASSEAADQPQHF.

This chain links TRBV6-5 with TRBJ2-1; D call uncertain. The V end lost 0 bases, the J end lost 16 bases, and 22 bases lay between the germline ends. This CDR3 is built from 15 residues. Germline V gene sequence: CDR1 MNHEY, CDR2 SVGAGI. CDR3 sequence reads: CASSYSPTQMAVGFF. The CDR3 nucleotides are TGTGCCAGCAGTTACTCCCCAACGCAGATGGCGGTGGGTTTCTTC.

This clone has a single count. CDR3 sequence (DNA): TGTGCCAGCAGCACGAGGACAGGGAGCTCTGGAAACACCATATATTTT. Translation gives CASSTRTGSSGNTIYF. This rearrangement joins TRBV7-9 to TRBJ1-3, with 8 bases aligning to TRBD1. Germline assignment: CDR1 SEHNR and CDR2 FQNEAQ (reference sequence). The ends lost 5 bases at V and 0 bases at J; junction bases unmatched: 6. This CDR3 has 16 amino acids. The full variable domain, completed using reference TRBV7-9 and TRBJ1-3, is DTGVSQNPRHKITKRGQNVTFRCDPISEHNRLYWYRQTLGQGPEFLTYFQNEAQLEKSRLLSDRFSAERPKGSFSTLEIQRTEQGDSAMYLCASSTRTGSSGNTIYFGEGSWLTVV.

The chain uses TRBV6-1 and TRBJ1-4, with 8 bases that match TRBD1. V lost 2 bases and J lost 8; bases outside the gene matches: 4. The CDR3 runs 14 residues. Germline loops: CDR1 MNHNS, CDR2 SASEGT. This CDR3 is CASSEQGAEEKLFF. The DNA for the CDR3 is TGTGCCAGCAGTGAACAGGGGGCAGAGGAAAAACTGTTTTTT.

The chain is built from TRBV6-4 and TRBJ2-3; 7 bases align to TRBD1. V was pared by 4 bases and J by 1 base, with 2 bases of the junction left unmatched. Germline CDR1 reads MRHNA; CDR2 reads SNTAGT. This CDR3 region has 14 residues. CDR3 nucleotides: TGTGCCAGCAGTGTAACAGGGGGCACAGATACGCAGTATTTT. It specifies CASSVTGGTDTQYF.

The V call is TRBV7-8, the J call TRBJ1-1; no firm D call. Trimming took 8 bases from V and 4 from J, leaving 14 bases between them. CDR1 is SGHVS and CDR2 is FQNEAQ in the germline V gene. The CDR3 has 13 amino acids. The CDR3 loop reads CASSDRLGTEAFF. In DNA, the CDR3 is TGTGCCAGCTCAGACCGTCTGGGCACTGAAGCTTTCTTT.

CDR3 in amino acids: CASSPPPTSGGYEQYF. CDR3 coding DNA: TGTGCCAGCTCACCACCCCCGACTAGCGGGGGCTACGAGCAGTACTTC. V and J are TRBV18 and TRBJ2-7, with TRBD2 matching 12 bases. Germline CDR1 KGHSH, CDR2 LQKENI. CDR3 length: 16 residues. The trim removed 0 bases at V and 3 bases at J, leaving 3 bases unmatched.

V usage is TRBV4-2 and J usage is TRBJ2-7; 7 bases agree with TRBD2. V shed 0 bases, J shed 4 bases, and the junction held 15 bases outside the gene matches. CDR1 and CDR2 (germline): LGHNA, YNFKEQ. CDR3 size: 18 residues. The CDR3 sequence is CASSQDFQRASGSYEQYF. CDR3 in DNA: TGTGCCAGCAGCCAAGATTTTCAACGGGCTAGCGGAAGTTACGAGCAGTACTTC.

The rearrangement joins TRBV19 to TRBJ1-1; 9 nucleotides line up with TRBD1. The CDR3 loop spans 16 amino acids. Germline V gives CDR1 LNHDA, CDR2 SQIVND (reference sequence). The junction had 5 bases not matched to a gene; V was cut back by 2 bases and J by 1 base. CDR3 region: CASSINRGQGNTEAFF. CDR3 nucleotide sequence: TGTGCCAGTAGTATAAATCGGGGACAGGGGAACACTGAAGCTTTCTTT.